The T cell receptor beta chain described here comes from a study of T cells in Graves' hyperthyroidism and ophthalmopathy. The study's findings and limits: The blood repertoire included most of the expanded thyroid clonotypes above 0.001.

Each patient was aged 18 to 65 and had newly diagnosed hyperthyroidism of under 2 months' duration. Patients were excluded for uncontrolled infection, other autoimmune disease, pregnancy or lactation. About this clonotype itself: The antigen is undetermined.

Germline V CDR1 and CDR2: SEHNR, FQNEAQ (reference sequence). Trimming cost V 2 bases and J 1 base, with 8 bases left between them. This CDR3 comprises 14 residues. It was RNA transcripts that yielded the amplified TCR beta CDR3 regions. Carried out on the TCR CDR3, a first-round RT-PCR used the HTBI primer set. TCRdb processed the multiplex PCR reads anew with MiXCR; each CDR3 protein has one entry. The sample contains around 700,000 distinct CDR3 sequences, approximately 36% of which appear only once. Sequencing was carried out using blood. This sequence was found in a woman in her thirties or forties with Graves' hyperthyroidism. The rearrangement joins TRBV7-9 to TRBJ1-1; no clear D gene. The CDR3 here is CASSLQWQNTEAFF. The CDR3 DNA sequence: TGTGCCAGCAGCTTACAGTGGCAGAACACTGAAGCTTTCTTT.